The sequence of this T cell receptor beta chain was determined in a study of blood T cell repertoires in COVID-19. At the level of the study: Samples of COVID-19 (acute and convalescent) were obtained from the United States, Italy and Spain.

Source study methods: Reference gene primer amplification in the assay estimated nucleated cell counts. Sequencing used immunoSEQ multiplex PCR; TCRdb keeps in-frame clones, though not all of them. That table furnishes V, J and clone size, whereas the DNA furnished D and trimming. The sample yields about 200,000 clones, 86% seen once. The sequenced sample was peripheral blood. This receptor was obtained from a woman in her forties or fifties with acute or convalescent COVID-19.

The CDR3 sequence is CAWIRTGWLDDGYTF. The CDR3 DNA is TGTGCCTGGATACGGACAGGGTGGTTAGACGATGGCTACACCTTC. The chain is built from TRBV30 and TRBJ1-2; TRBD1 matches 8 bases. Germline V gives CDR1 GTSNPN, CDR2 SVGIG (reference sequence). The ends lost 4 bases at V and 6 bases at J; junction bases unmatched: 13. CDR3 length: 15 amino acids. Full variable domain (outside the CDR3, taken from reference TRBV30 and TRBJ1-2): SQTIHQWPATLVQPVGSPLSLECTVEGTSNPNLYWYRQAAGRGLQLLFYSVGIGQISSEVPQNLSASRPQDRQFILSSKKLLLSDSGFYLCAWIRTGWLDDGYTFGSGTRLTVV.